These 21 T cell receptor beta chains were all obtained from the same sample, sequenced in a study of blood T cells in healthy people across ages. A second PCR of roughly 6 to 12 cycles used a sample-barcoded 5' primer and a J-beta primer mix. MiXCR, applied by TCRdb to the 5' RACE reads, yields one record per CDR3 protein. Of about a million distinct CDR3 sequences in the sample, roughly 51% were seen once. Sequencing was done on a sample of blood. The receptors were sampled from a woman aged 55 to 70 in good health.

The rearrangement links TRBV4-1 to TRBJ2-1; D is unclear. The CDR3 length is 16 residues. Germline CDR1 reads MGHRA; CDR2 reads YSYEKL. V gave up 8 bases and J gave up 0 bases, with 17 bases separating them. The CDR3 spells CASRSGDGSSYNEQFF. DNA for the CDR3: TGCGCCAGCCGGTCGGGCGACGGTAGCTCCTACAATGAGCAGTTCTTC.

The table lists this clonotype with a few counts. The rearrangement joins TRBV29-1 to TRBJ2-1, with D unresolved. Germline CDR1 is SQVTM and CDR2 is ANQGSEA. V gave up 7 bases and J gave up 2 bases, with 6 bases separating them. The CDR3 is 11 residues long. The CDR3 region is CSAGAYNEQFF. DNA of the CDR3: TGCAGCGCTGGAGCCTACAATGAGCAGTTCTTC.

In this sample, this clonotype turned up a few times. The V call is TRBV12-3 or TRBV12-4, the J call TRBJ2-6; D not certain. V gave up 6 bases and J gave up 0 bases, with 6 bases separating them. This CDR3 region has 14 residues. As DNA, the CDR3 is TGTGCCAGCAGACCAAGCTCTGGGGCCAACGTCCTGACTTTC. Translation: CASRPSSGANVLTF.

This clonotype was seen more than once but under ten times. The V and J genes are TRBV4-2 and TRBJ2-5; 9 bases are shared with TRBD1. The DNA end favors TRBJ2-7, so the J call may be wrong. CDR3 size: 15 residues. Germline V CDR1 and CDR2: LGHNA, YNFKEQ. DNA of the CDR3: TGTGCCAGCAGCCATCCGACAGGGGGAACCTACGAGCAGTACTTC. It is translated as CASSHPTGGTYEQYF.

The table lists this clonotype with a few counts. This chain uses TRBV29-1 with TRBJ2-7, with 11 bases that match TRBD2. This CDR3 is 13 amino acids long. Germline lookup yields CDR1 SQVTM and CDR2 ANQGSEA. V shed 7 bases and J 9 bases; nucleotides not matched to a gene: 11. As DNA, the CDR3 is TGCAGCGCCTCCGGGACTAGCGGTATTGGGCAGTACTTC. Translating gives CSASGTSGIGQYF.

This clonotype was seen only a few times. The rearrangement links TRBV5-6 to TRBJ2-5; no definite D call. Trimming removed 0 bases at V and 6 bases at J, with 9 bases between. The CDR3 extends over 13 amino acids. CDR1 SGHDT and CDR2 YYEEEE come from the germline V gene. The CDR3, as DNA: TGTGCCAGCAGCTTGGGTTTAGCCAAGACCCAGTACTTC. Amino acids: CASSLGLAKTQYF.

The chain combines TRBV6-1 with TRBJ2-2, with 10 nucleotides matching TRBD2. After removal of 6 bases from V and 7 bases from J, the junction contained 5 bases not matched to a gene. This CDR3 region has 14 residues. Germline CDR1 MNHNS, CDR2 SASEGT. The CDR3 loop reads CASRETSGFGELFF. CDR3 DNA: TGTGCCAGCAGGGAGACTAGCGGGTTCGGGGAGCTGTTTTTT.

This clonotype appeared a few times. This chain joins TRBV3-1 and TRBJ2-7; no definite D call. The CDR3 is 15 amino acids. CDR1 LGHDT and CDR2 YNNKEL come from the germline V gene (reference sequence). The V and J ends lost 2 bases and 0 bases respectively, with 11 bases between them. CDR3 amino acids: CASSQRSVNSYEQYF. The CDR3 nucleotides read TGTGCCAGCAGCCAACGCAGCGTAAACTCCTACGAGCAGTACTTC.

The chain carries TRBV24-1 and TRBJ2-3; D tentatively fits TRBD1 or TRBD2 (5 bases each). Germline assignment: CDR1 KGHDR and CDR2 SFDVKD. This CDR3 comprises 14 residues. V shed 7 bases and J shed 2 bases, with 12 bases lying between them. The chain's CDR3 is CATRGQGPTDTQYF. The CDR3 nucleotides are TGTGCCACCAGAGGCCAGGGACCCACAGATACGCAGTATTTT.

This clonotype was observed a few times. Germline is not matched at one junction end, which may reflect a read error. This rearrangement joins TRBV18 to TRBJ1-2; D possibly corresponds to TRBD1 (5 bases). Germline loops: CDR1 KGHSH, CDR2 LQKENI. There are 15 residues in the CDR3. The CDR3 sequence is CASSPAGLGIHGYTF. The CDR3 nucleotides read TGTGCCAGTTCACCTGCGGGACTTGGAATCCATGGCTACACCTTC.

The chain couples TRBV27 to TRBJ1-2, with 10 bases lining up with TRBD1. Germline trimming cut 5 bases from V and 5 bases from J; bases unmatched to any gene: 23. CDR3 length equals 20 residues. Germline values: CDR1 MNHEY, CDR2 SMNVEV (reference sequence). CDR3 bases: TGTGCCAGCAGTCCAAAGGCGGGACAGGGGCTTCGGTGGCCCTTTTATGGCTACACCTTC. It translates to CASSPKAGQGLRWPFYGYTF.

This chain links TRBV27 with TRBJ2-5; weak D call: TRBD1 (6 bases). Germline CDR1 reads MNHEY; CDR2 reads SMNVEV (reference sequence). This CDR3 is 16 amino acids long. V gave up 4 bases and J gave up 1 base, with 16 bases separating them. Written as DNA, the CDR3 is TGTGCCAGCAGTTCCCGGCCAGGGGCCCTCCAAGAGACCCAGTACTTC. Translated: CASSSRPGALQETQYF.

The chain uses TRBV7-9 and TRBJ2-7; TRBD2 matches 9 bases. The ends lost 5 bases at V and 1 base at J; junction bases unmatched: 6. CDR3 size: 15 residues. Germline lookup yields CDR1 SEHNR and CDR2 FQNEAQ (reference sequence). CDR3 DNA: TGTGCCAGCAGCATTCTAGCGGGGTTTTCCTACGAGCAGTACTTC. It yields the protein CASSILAGFSYEQYF.

This sequence joins TRBV7-9 and TRBJ2-1; 11 nucleotides match TRBD2. CDR1 is SEHNR, CDR2 FQNEAQ, per germline (reference sequence). With 5 bases clipped from V and 11 bases from J, the junction kept 20 bases outside the gene matches. The CDR3 loop spans 18 amino acids. CDR3 DNA sequence: TGTGCCAGCAGCCCTCCGGGACTAGCGGAATTGCTGGTTAGTCAGCAGTTCTTC. It yields the protein CASSPPGLAELLVSQQFF.

Only a few counts were recorded for this clonotype. The chain combines TRBV5-1 with TRBJ2-5, with D perhaps matching TRBD1 (5 bases). The J call may be in error: the DNA end matches TRBJ2-7 better. Germline values: CDR1 SGHRS, CDR2 YFSETQ. This CDR3 has 13 amino acids. CDR3 residues: CASIPDSRNEQYF. CDR3 nucleotides: TGCGCCAGCATCCCCGACAGCCGTAACGAGCAGTACTTC.

This clonotype was picked up a small number of times. The chain carries TRBV6-5 and TRBJ2-5; D remains unclear. Trimming removed 6 bases from V and 5 bases from J, with 10 bases in between. Germline V gene lookup returns CDR1 MNHEY and CDR2 SVGAGI. The CDR3 extends over 12 amino acids. The CDR3 DNA reads as TGTGCCAGCAGATCAGGATCCGAGACCCAGTACTTC. Translating it yields CASRSGSETQYF.

In this sample, this clonotype turned up a few times. This chain connects TRBV20-1 to TRBJ2-1; 7 nucleotides match TRBD1. V trimming: 0 bases; J trimming: 7 bases; junction bases outside the gene matches: 9. CDR3 length: 15 residues. Germline CDR1 is DFQATT and CDR2 is SNEGSKA (reference sequence). The CDR3 region is CSARDPRQGGNEQFF. The CDR3 DNA follows: TGCAGTGCTAGAGACCCTAGACAGGGTGGGAATGAGCAGTTCTTC.

This chain joins TRBV11-2 and TRBJ2-3, with D unclear. The CDR3 extends over 13 amino acids. The V and J ends lost 3 bases and 2 bases respectively, with 6 bases between them. Germline values: CDR1 SGHAT, CDR2 FQNNGV. The CDR3, as DNA: TGTGCCAGCAGCTTCCACGCCACAGATACGCAGTATTTT. It specifies CASSFHATDTQYF. Together with reference TRBV11-2 and TRBJ2-3, the CDR3 gives the full variable domain: EAGVAQSPRYKIIEKRQSVAFWCNPISGHATLYWYQQILGQGPKLLIQFQNNGVVDDSQLPKDRFSAERLKGVDSTLKIQPAKLEDSAVYLCASSFHATDTQYFGPGTRLTVL.

V and J are TRBV7-9 and TRBJ2-7; TRBD2 is a possible D gene (6 bases). The J call may be mistaken, given a closer DNA end match to TRBJ2-5. Germline lookup yields CDR1 SEHNR and CDR2 FQNEAQ (reference sequence). This CDR3 comprises 15 residues. The CDR3 sequence is CASSPRRAGRETQYF. In nucleotides, the CDR3 is TGTGCCAGCAGTCCCCGACGGGCGGGGAGAGAGACCCAGTACTTC.

This clonotype occurred once. The rearrangement joins TRBV20-1 to TRBJ2-7, with D possibly TRBD2 on 6 matching bases. Trimming cost V 1 base and J 1 base, with 14 bases left between them. Germline assignment: CDR1 DFQATT and CDR2 SNEGSKA (reference sequence). The CDR3 extends over 15 amino acids. In DNA, the CDR3 is TGCAGTGCTAGAGGGCGGGGAATTAATTCCTACGAGCAGTACTTC. Its translation is CSARGRGINSYEQYF.

Note on this clonotype: One junction end disagrees with the germline gene, perhaps due to a read error. V and J are TRBV28 and TRBJ2-1; no firm D call. The V gene's germline CDR1 is MDHEN and CDR2 SYDVKM. The length of the CDR3 is 9 residues. CDR3 sequence reads: CEAKGQQFF. The CDR3 coding sequence is TGCGAGGCTAAAGGGCAGCAGTTCTTC.